This T cell receptor beta chain was observed in a study of shared clonotypes between healthy human individuals. As regards this clone: One end of the junction does not line up with germline, which may come from a read error.

Germline-derived CDR1 and CDR2 are LGHNT and FRNRAP. This CDR3 is 13 amino acids long. Sequencing used immunoSEQ multiplex PCR; TCRdb keeps in-frame clones, though not all of them. Of about 1 million clones in the sample, approximately 80% were seen once. Donors, healthy HIV-negative adults, lacked recent acute infections or vaccinations. The chain carries TRBV12-5 and TRBJ2-7; 8 bases match TRBD1. Sequencing input: memory CD4+ T cells from PBMCs. The subset is: CD45RA-negative fraction. The origin of this receptor is a young man in good health. Some clones in this sample may be carry-over from other donors' samples. CDR3 sequence: CASGRGQGYEQCF. CDR3 in DNA: TGTGCTAGTGGTAGAGGACAGGGCTACGAGCAGTGCTTC.